Sequencing of this T cell receptor (beta chain) was carried out in a study of blood T cell repertoires in COVID-19. Libraries were prepared by immunoSEQ multiplex PCR; TCRdb keeps only in-frame clonotypes and omits some of them. Seen here are about 97,000 clones, almost 90% observed once, and the top ten hold around 2%. The Seattle site enrolled patients during active infection and followed them longitudinally. The source material was peripheral blood. This receptor was identified in a man in his fifties with COVID-19, enrolled during active disease.

The CDR3 spells CASSPPNRGTNEKLFF. CDR3 nucleotide sequence: TGTGCCAGCTCACCACCGAACAGGGGTACTAATGAAAAACTGTTTTTT. V is TRBV18 and J is TRBJ1-4; 7 bases align to TRBD1. The germline V gene has CDR1 KGHSH and CDR2 LQKENI. The CDR3 is made up of 16 amino acids. The J segment lost 2 bases and the V segment lost 0 bases, leaving 3 bases of the junction unmatched.